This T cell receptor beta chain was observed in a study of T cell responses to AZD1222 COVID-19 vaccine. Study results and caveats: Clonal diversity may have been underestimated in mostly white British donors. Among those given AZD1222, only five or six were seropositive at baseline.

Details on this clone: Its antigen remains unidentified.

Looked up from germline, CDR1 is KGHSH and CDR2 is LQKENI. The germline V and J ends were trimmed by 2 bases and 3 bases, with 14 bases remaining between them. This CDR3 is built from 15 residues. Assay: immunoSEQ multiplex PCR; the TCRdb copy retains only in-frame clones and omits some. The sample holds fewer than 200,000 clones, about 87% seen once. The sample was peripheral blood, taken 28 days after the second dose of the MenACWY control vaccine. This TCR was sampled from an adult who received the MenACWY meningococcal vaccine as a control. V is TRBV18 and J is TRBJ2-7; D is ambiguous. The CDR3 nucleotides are TGTGCCAGCTCACCAGGGCACTGGCCGGACTACGAGCAGTACTTC. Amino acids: CASSPGHWPDYEQYF.